These 19 T cell receptor beta chains were all obtained from the same sample, sequenced in a study of early stage breast cancer tumors. Generated by immunoSEQ multiplex PCR, the TCRdb table keeps only in-frame clones and is missing some. Of about 8,000 clones detected, approximately 66% appear once; the ten largest clones hold more than 6.5%. Source material: breast tumor tissue. These receptors all stem from a person aged 70 to 80 with breast cancer.

V is TRBV7-6 and J is TRBJ2-1, with a weak D call TRBD1 (5 bases). Germline CDR1 reads SGHVS; CDR2 reads FNYEAQ. CDR3 length: 17 residues. V lost 5 bases and J 0 bases, leaving 17 bases between the germline ends. CDR3 loop: CASSASWGRSSYNEQFF. The CDR3 bases are TGTGCCAGCAGCGCGTCTTGGGGCAGAAGCTCCTACAATGAGCAGTTCTTC.

This chain links TRBV27 with TRBJ2-2, with D hard to call. The germline V gene has CDR1 MNHEY and CDR2 SMNVEV (reference sequence). The CDR3 is 13 residues long. V lost 3 bases to trimming and J lost 0 bases, with 2 bases between them. The CDR3 nucleotides read TGTGCCAGCAGTTTCGCGAACACCGGGGAGCTGTTTTTT. Residues: CASSFANTGELFF.

This chain links TRBV18 with TRBJ1-2, with TRBD1 identical over 7 bases. This CDR3 is 15 amino acids long. Germline values: CDR1 KGHSH, CDR2 LQKENI. V gave up 3 bases and J gave up 6 bases; unmatched junction bases: 10. CDR3 in DNA: TGTGCCAGCTCACCGGCGACAGGGTGGACGGATGGCTACACCTTC. Encoded protein: CASSPATGWTDGYTF.

This chain joins TRBV6-5 and TRBJ2-1, with a possible D match to TRBD1 (6 bases). CDR3 size: 15 residues. Trimming took 2 bases from V and 3 from J, leaving 11 bases between them. CDR1 MNHEY and CDR2 SVGAGI come from the germline V gene. The CDR3 nucleotides are TGTGCCAGCAGTTACGTTCCCAGGGGCTACAATGAGCAGTTCTTC. Its translation: CASSYVPRGYNEQFF.

The count of this clone is one. The chain employs TRBV13 and TRBJ2-1; TRBD2 matches at 8 bases. The CDR3 extends over 15 amino acids. J was trimmed by 5 bases and V by 3 bases; bases with no gene match: 6. CDR1 is PRHDT and CDR2 is FYEKMQ in the germline V gene (reference sequence). CDR3 nucleotides: TGTGCCAGCAGCTTCCCTAGCGGGCTAGACAATGAGCAGTTCTTC. This codes for CASSFPSGLDNEQFF.

The V and J genes are TRBV6-6 and TRBJ1-1, with 9 bases matching TRBD1. V gave up 7 bases and J gave up 8 bases; unmatched junction bases: 8. Per germline, CDR1 MNHNY and CDR2 SVGAGI (reference sequence). The length of the CDR3 is 13 residues. The chain's CDR3 is CASIIQGATEAFF. In nucleotides, the CDR3 is TGTGCCAGCATCATACAGGGGGCAACGGAAGCTTTCTTT.

The chain carries TRBV7-2 and TRBJ2-2; D remains unclear. The CDR3 totals 16 residues. Germline assignment: CDR1 SGHTA and CDR2 FQGNSA. V was clipped by 4 bases and J by 6 bases, with 18 bases between them. CDR3 residues: CASSSSLNSISGELFF. The DNA for the CDR3 is TGTGCCAGCAGCTCCTCCCTTAATAGTATTTCCGGGGAGCTGTTTTTT.

V usage is TRBV9 and J usage is TRBJ2-2; possible D gene TRBD1, 6 bases. V shed 2 bases and J shed 5 bases, with 13 bases lying between them. Germline CDR1 and CDR2: SGDLS and YYNGEE. The CDR3 has 15 amino acids. The CDR3 bases are TGTGCCAGCAGCGTCGGGAACAGGGCAACCGGGGAGCTGTTTTTT. Its protein is CASSVGNRATGELFF.

This clone is medium-sized in the sample. The chain has TRBV30 and TRBJ1-2; weak D call: TRBD1 (5 bases). This CDR3 is built from 13 residues. V was trimmed by 3 bases and J by 0 bases, leaving 8 bases between them. Germline values: CDR1 GTSNPN, CDR2 SVGIG (reference sequence). For the CDR3, the DNA is TGTGCCTGGAGAGAAGGGGCTAACTATGGCTACACCTTC. As protein: CAWREGANYGYTF.

This rearrangement joins TRBV5-4 to TRBJ2-5; D not certain. The tail of the sequence fits TRBJ2-7 better, so the J call may be wrong. Germline CDR1 reads SGHNT; CDR2 reads YYREEE (reference sequence). This CDR3 region has 15 residues. DNA for the CDR3: TGTGCCAGCAGCTTGAAAACAGCTGGTTCCTACGAGCAGTACTTC. Its protein is CASSLKTAGSYEQYF.

This clone was detected only once. This chain uses TRBV4-1 with TRBJ2-7; 9 positions agree with TRBD1. Germline CDR1 reads MGHRA; CDR2 reads YSYEKL. The CDR3 spans 14 residues. Unmatched junction bases numbered 6, after V lost 7 bases and J lost 2 bases. CDR3 region: CASTVDRGPYEQYF. DNA for the CDR3: TGCGCCAGCACTGTGGACAGGGGCCCCTACGAGCAGTACTTC.

The CDR3 sequence is CASSLRTGIATGELFF. The DNA for the CDR3 is TGTGCCAGCAGCTTGCGGACAGGGATTGCAACCGGGGAGCTGTTTTTT. The V and J genes are TRBV7-9 and TRBJ2-2; 8 nucleotides agree with TRBD1. Losses at the gene ends were 3 bases for V and 5 bases for J; bases not matched to a gene: 8. This CDR3 is built from 16 residues. CDR1 and CDR2 from the germline V gene are SEHNR and FQNEAQ (reference sequence).

In this sample, this clone turned up a few times. The chain couples TRBV7-9 to TRBJ2-7, with 10 bases that match TRBD1. J gave up 4 bases and V 0 bases, and 3 bases lay outside the gene matches. The CDR3 loop spans 15 amino acids. Germline V gives CDR1 SEHNR, CDR2 FQNEAQ (reference sequence). CDR3 nucleotides: TGTGCCAGCAGCTTAGCGGACAGGGGGAGGTACGAGCAGTACTTC. Translated: CASSLADRGRYEQYF.

V and J are TRBV4-1 and TRBJ1-6; 8 nucleotides line up with TRBD1. Germline assignment: CDR1 MGHRA and CDR2 YSYEKL. CDR3 size: 15 residues. The V and J ends lost 3 bases and 6 bases, in that order; junction bases with no gene match: 4. Here the CDR3 DNA reads TGCGCCAGCAGCCAGGGGGGACAGGCTAATTCACCCCTCCACTTT. It yields the protein CASSQGGQANSPLHF.

This clone was recorded only once. V gene TRBV6-4 combines with J gene TRBJ2-2; TRBD2 might be the D (6 bases). Germline CDR1 and CDR2: MRHNA and SNTAGT. V lost 3 bases, J lost 4 bases, and 15 bases lay in between. This CDR3 comprises 16 residues. CDR3: CASSEGASETTGELFF. The CDR3 DNA is TGTGCCAGCAGTGAAGGGGCTAGCGAGACCACCGGGGAGCTGTTTTTT.

This clone is a singleton in its sample. This sequence joins TRBV2 and TRBJ2-7; possible D gene TRBD2, 6 bases. Looked up from germline, CDR1 is SNHLY and CDR2 is FYNNEI. The CDR3 extends over 15 amino acids. V lost 8 bases to trimming and J lost 2 bases, with 19 bases between them. CDR3 protein: CASSVLPGVTYEQYF. The CDR3 DNA sequence: TGTGCCAGCTCAGTGCTTCCGGGGGTAACCTACGAGCAGTACTTC.

The rearrangement links TRBV4-1 to TRBJ2-5, with TRBD1 identical over 7 bases. Germline trimming cut 0 bases from V and 1 base from J; bases unmatched to any gene: 5. This CDR3 contains 16 residues. The germline gives CDR1 MGHRA, CDR2 YSYEKL. CDR3 nucleotides: TGCGCCAGCAGCCAAGATAGCCGGGACAGCCAAGAGACCCAGTACTTC. This encodes CASSQDSRDSQETQYF.

V gene TRBV29-1 combines with J gene TRBJ2-5; weak D call: TRBD2 (6 bases). Germline CDR1 reads SQVTM; CDR2 reads ANQGSEA. This CDR3 has 16 amino acids. Trimming removed 6 bases at V and 4 bases at J, with 24 bases between. The CDR3 nucleotides are TGCAGCGTGGAACCTCGTGGGGGGTTTCAAGGAGAGACCCAGTACTTC. Residues: CSVEPRGGFQGETQYF.

V usage is TRBV2 and J usage is TRBJ2-7; perhaps TRBD1 as D (6 bases). CDR3 length: 14 residues. CDR1 and CDR2 from the germline V gene are SNHLY and FYNNEI. Trimming stripped 8 bases from V and 2 bases from J, with 16 bases between. The CDR3 DNA follows: TGTGCCAGCCAAATCCAGGACAGAACCTACGAGCAGTACTTC. It encodes CASQIQDRTYEQYF.